The 21 T cell receptor beta chains in this list originate from one sample, sequenced in a study of T cells in Graves' hyperthyroidism and ophthalmopathy. Amplification of TCR beta CDR3 regions used RNA as the template. The HTBI set primed first-round TCR CDR3 RT-PCR. Each CDR3 protein gets one entry after TCRdb re-called the multiplex PCR reads with MiXCR. The sample lists just over 550,000 distinct CDR3 sequences; around 42% were seen once. Sample: peripheral blood or thyroid tissue (not recorded which). These receptors were taken from a woman between 18 and 29 years old with Graves' hyperthyroidism.

Concerning this clonotype: A much larger clone lies a single base off, so this may be a read error. The chain has TRBV2 and TRBJ1-1; TRBD1 aligns across 8 bases. Germline V gene data show CDR1 as SNHLY and CDR2 as FYNNEI. The CDR3 sequence is 13 residues long. Here the CDR3 reads CTSSGQGMAEAFF. Written as DNA, the CDR3 is TGTACCAGCAGTGGACAGGGTATGGCTGAAGCTTTCTTT.

The chain uses TRBV5-4 and TRBJ1-2, with unresolved D. The V gene lost 4 bases and the J gene lost 8 bases, with 12 bases spanning the gap. The CDR3 is 12 amino acids. Germline V gene data show CDR1 as SGHNT and CDR2 as YYREEE (reference sequence). CDR3: CASSPEGRGYTF. The CDR3 DNA sequence: TGTGCCAGCAGCCCTGAGGGCAGGGGCTACACCTTC.

The rearrangement uses TRBV5-5 and TRBJ1-1; 9 nucleotides line up with TRBD1. The CDR3 runs to 15 residues. CDR1 and CDR2 from the germline V gene are SGHKS and YYEKEE (reference sequence). V lost 1 base to trimming and J lost 4 bases; unmatched junction nucleotides: 5. The CDR3 coding sequence is TGTGCCAGCAGCTTGTCGGGACAGGGAACCACTGAAGCTTTCTTT. It is translated as CASSLSGQGTTEAFF.

To note about this clonotype: The DNA is left out, because the CDR3 cannot be placed on it with certainty; the CDR3 is given as TCRdb lists it. This sequence joins TRBV10-3 and TRBJ2-2. Germline CDR1 and CDR2: ENHRY and SYGVKD. The CDR3 has 14 amino acids, counting both end residues. The CDR3 here is CATKGQRTPGSCFF.

A word on this clonotype: A much larger clone lies a single base off, so this may be a read error. This chain connects TRBV6-1 to TRBJ2-7, with D possibly TRBD1 on 6 matching bases. With 6 bases removed from V and 2 bases from J, the gap between germline ends came to 11 bases. From germline, CDR1 is MNHNS and CDR2 SASEGT. The CDR3 length is 13 residues. The CDR3: CASRGEGAYEQYF. DNA for the CDR3: TGTGCCAGCAGGGGTGAGGGGGCCTACGAGCAGTACTTC.

The rearrangement joins TRBV9 to TRBJ1-4; 8 bases line up with TRBD1. Per the germline V gene, CDR1 is SGDLS and CDR2 is YYNGEE. The length of the CDR3 is 15 residues. V dropped 4 bases and J dropped 10; count of bases not matched to a gene: 12. Here the CDR3 DNA reads TGTGCCAGCAGCCAACACGGGACAGGACGTGGAAAACTGTTTTTT. Protein sequence: CASSQHGTGRGKLFF. Drawing the rest from reference TRBV9 and TRBJ1-4, the complete variable domain is DSGVTQTPKHLITATGQRVTLRCSPRSGDLSVYWYQQSLDQGLQFLIQYYNGEERAKGNILERFSAQQFPDLHSELNLSSLELGDSALYFCASSQHGTGRGKLFFGSGTQLSVL.

This clonotype was picked up a small number of times. Here the CDR3 reads CASSYPRQGLSNQPQHF. For the CDR3, the DNA is TGTGCCAGCAGTTACCCCCGGCAGGGCCTTAGCAATCAGCCCCAGCATTTT. The chain joins TRBV2 to TRBJ1-5; a weak D match, TRBD1 (5 bases). Germline CDR1 SNHLY, CDR2 FYNNEI. This CDR3 has 17 residues. V was shortened by 5 bases and J by 0 bases, with 17 bases between the two germline ends.

There are a few counts of this clonotype. The chain carries TRBV7-3 and TRBJ1-4; tentatively, D is TRBD1 (5 bases). V lost 2 bases to trimming and J lost 7 bases, with 11 bases between them. Germline assignment: CDR1 SGHTA and CDR2 FQGTGA. The CDR3 contains 14 residues. Written as DNA, the CDR3 is TGTGCCAGCAGCTTACAGGGTGAGAGTGAAAAACTGTTTTTT. Its protein is CASSLQGESEKLFF.

The CDR3 DNA reads TGCAGAGCGAGGACAGGCAGGTTGGGAGAAAAACTGTTTTTT. Protein sequence: CRARTGRLGEKLFF. V usage is TRBV20-1 and J usage is TRBJ1-4; 7 bases line up with TRBD1. This CDR3 has 14 residues. The V gene's germline CDR1 is DFQATT and CDR2 SNEGSKA (reference sequence).

This clonotype turned up a few times. V gene TRBV7-6 combines with J gene TRBJ1-2; the D is unclear. V lost 5 bases to trimming and J lost 7 bases, with 11 bases between them. Germline-derived CDR1 and CDR2 are SGHVS and FNYEAQ. The CDR3 covers 12 residues. CDR3 coding DNA: TGTGCCAGCAGCCTCGGGAGTTCTGGCTACACCTTC. Translated, it gives CASSLGSSGYTF.

The sample holds a few counts of this clonotype. The rearrangement joins TRBV19 to TRBJ2-7, with TRBD2 matching over 11 bases. This CDR3 spans 15 amino acids. Germline V gene data show CDR1 as LNHDA and CDR2 as SQIVND (reference sequence). V trimming: 3 bases; J trimming: 1 base; junction bases outside the gene matches: 2. Here the CDR3 DNA reads TGTGCCAGTAGTATCCTAGCGGGAGGATCCTACGAGCAGTACTTC. It specifies CASSILAGGSYEQYF.

With regard to this clonotype: No conserved phenylalanine or tryptophan ends this CDR3, so it is likely a read error. This sequence joins TRBV13 and TRBJ2-6; D possibly matches TRBD1 or TRBD2 (5 bases each). Germline-derived CDR1 and CDR2 are PRHDT and FYEKMQ (reference sequence). The V end lost 0 bases, the J end lost 3 bases, and 12 bases lay between the germline ends. This CDR3 spans 17 amino acids. The CDR3 DNA reads as TGTGCCAGCAGCTTAGGGGGCAGGGAGTATGGGGCCAACGTCCTGACTTCC. Encoded protein: CASSLGGREYGANVLTS.

The chain is built from TRBV6-1 and TRBJ1-5; 11 nucleotides match TRBD1. CDR1 and CDR2 (germline): MNHNS, SASEGT. V lost 6 bases, J lost 8 bases, and 6 bases stayed unmatched. The CDR3 runs 14 residues. DNA of the CDR3: TGTGCCAGCAGAACGGGGACAGGGGGTGAGCCCCAGCATTTT. Its translation: CASRTGTGGEPQHF.

The rearrangement links TRBV10-3 to TRBJ2-5; D might be TRBD2 (5 bases). With 4 bases removed from V and 0 bases from J, the gap between germline ends came to 6 bases. Germline V gene data show CDR1 as ENHRY and CDR2 as SYGVKD. The CDR3 consists of 13 residues. CDR3 residues: CAISGGNQETQYF. CDR3 DNA: TGTGCCATCAGTGGAGGGAACCAAGAGACCCAGTACTTC.

Worth noting for this clonotype: The junction and the germline gene differ at one end; a read error may be behind it. The J gene is TRBJ1-1, the V gene TRBV6-4, with D unresolved. This CDR3 is built from 13 residues. Germline V lookup: CDR1 MRHNA, CDR2 SNTAGT. In DNA, the CDR3 is TGTGCCAGCAGTCACTCCCCCGAGGGAGGGGCTTTCTTT. Translated: CASSHSPEGGAFF.

The genes are TRBV7-7 and TRBJ2-5, with D perhaps TRBD1 (5 bases). The CDR3 consists of 13 residues. The germline CDR1 and CDR2 sequences are SSHAT and FNYEAQ (reference sequence). V lost 3 bases and J 3 bases, leaving 8 bases between the germline ends. The CDR3 protein is CASSFDRKETQYF. CDR3 DNA: TGTGCCAGCAGCTTTGACAGAAAAGAGACCCAGTACTTC. Full variable domain (missing parts from reference TRBV7-7 and TRBJ2-5): GAGVSQSPRYKVTKRGQDVTLRCDPISSHATLYWYQQALGQGPEFLTYFNYEAQPDKSGLPSDRFSAERPEGSISTLTIQRTEQRDSAMYRCASSFDRKETQYFGPGTRLLVL.

The chain is built from TRBV14 and TRBJ1-6; D perhaps matches TRBD1 (6 bases). The CDR3 runs 16 residues. The V and J ends lost 0 bases and 8 bases respectively, with 14 bases between them. Germline lookup yields CDR1 SGHDN and CDR2 FVKESK. In DNA form, the CDR3 reads TGTGCCAGCAGCCAAGATCGGGCGTACAGGGATTCACCCCTCCACTTT. This codes for CASSQDRAYRDSPLHF.

This clonotype was found a few times. The genes are TRBV20-1 and TRBJ1-1, with 10 bases aligning to TRBD1. Germline assignment: CDR1 DFQATT and CDR2 SNEGSKA (reference sequence). This CDR3 comprises 14 residues. The J segment lost 4 bases and the V segment lost 5 bases, leaving 7 bases of the junction unmatched. As DNA, the CDR3 is TGCAGTGCTTATAGACAGGGGGCCATCACTGAAGCTTTCTTT. This encodes CSAYRQGAITEAFF.

The count of this clonotype is one. The chain carries TRBV7-2 and TRBJ2-7, with TRBD2 matching over 7 bases. The CDR3 covers 16 residues. J gave up 5 bases and V 1 base, and 11 bases lay outside the gene matches. Germline V lookup: CDR1 SGHTA, CDR2 FQGNSA. The DNA of the CDR3 is TGTGCCAGCAGCTTAGAAGGGCTAGCGGCAAGCCACGAGCAGTACTTC. Amino acid sequence: CASSLEGLAASHEQYF.

Only a few counts were recorded for this clonotype. The chain links TRBV12-3 or TRBV12-4 to TRBJ1-2; 7 nucleotides align to TRBD1. The trim removed 2 bases at V and 3 bases at J, leaving 3 bases unmatched. The CDR3 spans 14 residues. The CDR3 DNA sequence: TGTGCCAGCAGTTTACAGGGGGGTTACTATGGCTACACCTTC. Protein product: CASSLQGGYYGYTF.

This clonotype has a count of ten or more. The chain carries TRBV12-3 or TRBV12-4 and TRBJ1-4; D unclear. V was trimmed by 3 bases and J by 7 bases, leaving 15 bases between them. This CDR3 comprises 15 residues. The DNA for the CDR3 is TGTGCCAGCAGTTTGGGAACAGCTAGGCGTGAAAAACTGTTTTTT. Translated: CASSLGTARREKLFF.